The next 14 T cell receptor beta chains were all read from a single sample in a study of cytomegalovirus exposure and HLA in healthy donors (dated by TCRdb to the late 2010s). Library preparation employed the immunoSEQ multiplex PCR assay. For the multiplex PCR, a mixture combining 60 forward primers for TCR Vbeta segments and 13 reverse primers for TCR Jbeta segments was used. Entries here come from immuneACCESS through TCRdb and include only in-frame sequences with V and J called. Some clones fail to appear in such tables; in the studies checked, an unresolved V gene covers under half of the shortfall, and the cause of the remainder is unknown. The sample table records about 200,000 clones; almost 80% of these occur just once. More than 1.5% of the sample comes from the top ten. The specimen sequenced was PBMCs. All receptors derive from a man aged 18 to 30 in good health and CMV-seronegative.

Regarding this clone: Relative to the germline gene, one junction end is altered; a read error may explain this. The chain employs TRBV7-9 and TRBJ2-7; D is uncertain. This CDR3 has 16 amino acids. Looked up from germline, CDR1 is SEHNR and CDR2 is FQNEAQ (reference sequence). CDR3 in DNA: TGTTCCAGCAGCTTAACCCTAGTTGGAAGAGGCGACGAGCAGTACTTC. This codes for CSSSLTLVGRGDEQYF.

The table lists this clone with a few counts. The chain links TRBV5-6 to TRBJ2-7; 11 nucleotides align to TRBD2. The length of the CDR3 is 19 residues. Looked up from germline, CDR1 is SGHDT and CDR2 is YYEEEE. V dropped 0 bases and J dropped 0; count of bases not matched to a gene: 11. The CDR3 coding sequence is TGTGCCAGCAGCTTGGGATTTAGCGGGAGGGCCAGGAGCTCCTACGAGCAGTACTTC. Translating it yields CASSLGFSGRARSSYEQYF.

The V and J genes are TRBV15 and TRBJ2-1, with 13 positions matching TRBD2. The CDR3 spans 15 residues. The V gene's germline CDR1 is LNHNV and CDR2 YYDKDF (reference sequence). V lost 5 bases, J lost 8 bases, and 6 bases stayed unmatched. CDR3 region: CATSWGTSGNHEQFF. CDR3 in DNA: TGTGCCACCAGCTGGGGGACTAGCGGGAATCATGAGCAGTTCTTC.

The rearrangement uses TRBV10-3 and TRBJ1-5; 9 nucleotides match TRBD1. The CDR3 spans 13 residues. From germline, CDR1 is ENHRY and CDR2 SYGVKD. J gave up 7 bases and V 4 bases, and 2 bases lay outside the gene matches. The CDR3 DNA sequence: TGTGCCATCAGTGGCGGACAGGGGCAGCCCCAGCATTTT. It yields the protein CAISGGQGQPQHF.

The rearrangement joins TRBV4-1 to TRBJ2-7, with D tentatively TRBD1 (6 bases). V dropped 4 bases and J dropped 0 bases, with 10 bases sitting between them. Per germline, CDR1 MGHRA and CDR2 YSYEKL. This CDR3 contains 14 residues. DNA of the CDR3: TGCGCCAGCAGCCCCGACAGGACCTCCTACGAGCAGTACTTC. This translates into CASSPDRTSYEQYF.

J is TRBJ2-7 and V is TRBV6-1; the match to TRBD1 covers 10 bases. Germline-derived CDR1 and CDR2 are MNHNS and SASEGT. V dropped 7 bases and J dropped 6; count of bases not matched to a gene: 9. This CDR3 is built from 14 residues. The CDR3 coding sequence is TGTGCCAGCATGACCGGGACAGGGGCTATCGAGCAGTACTTC. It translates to CASMTGTGAIEQYF.

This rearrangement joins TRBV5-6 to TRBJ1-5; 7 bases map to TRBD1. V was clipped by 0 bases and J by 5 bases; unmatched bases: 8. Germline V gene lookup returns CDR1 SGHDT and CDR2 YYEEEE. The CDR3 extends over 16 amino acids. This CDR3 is CASSLGVRGSHQPQHF. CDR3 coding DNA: TGTGCCAGCAGCTTGGGGGTCAGGGGGTCGCATCAGCCCCAGCATTTT.

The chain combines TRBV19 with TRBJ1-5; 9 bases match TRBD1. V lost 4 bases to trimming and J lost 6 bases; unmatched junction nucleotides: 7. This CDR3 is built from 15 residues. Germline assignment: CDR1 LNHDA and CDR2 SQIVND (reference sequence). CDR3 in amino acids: CASSTDRGGLQPQHF. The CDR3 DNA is TGTGCCAGTAGTACGGACAGGGGTGGTCTTCAGCCCCAGCATTTT.

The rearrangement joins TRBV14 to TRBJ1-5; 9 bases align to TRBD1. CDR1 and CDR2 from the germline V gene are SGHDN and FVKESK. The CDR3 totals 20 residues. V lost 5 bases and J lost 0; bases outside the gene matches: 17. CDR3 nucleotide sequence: TGTGCCAGCAGCTCGCCGAAGAGGGGACAGGGAATTCATAGCAATCAGCCCCAGCATTTT. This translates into CASSSPKRGQGIHSNQPQHF.

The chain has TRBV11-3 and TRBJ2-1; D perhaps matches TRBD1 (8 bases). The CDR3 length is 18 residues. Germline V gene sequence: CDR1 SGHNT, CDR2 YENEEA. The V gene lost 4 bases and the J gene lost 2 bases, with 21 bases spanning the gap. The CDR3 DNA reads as TGTGCCAGCAGCTCCCTGGACAGGGTCCTAGCGGCCTACAATGAGCAGTTCTTC. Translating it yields CASSSLDRVLAAYNEQFF.

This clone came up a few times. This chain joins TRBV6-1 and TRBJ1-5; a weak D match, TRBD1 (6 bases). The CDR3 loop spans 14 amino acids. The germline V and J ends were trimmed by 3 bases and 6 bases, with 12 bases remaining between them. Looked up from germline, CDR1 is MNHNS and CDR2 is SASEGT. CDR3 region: CASSETGSSQPQHF. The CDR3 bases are TGTGCCAGCAGTGAGACAGGATCAAGTCAGCCCCAGCATTTT.

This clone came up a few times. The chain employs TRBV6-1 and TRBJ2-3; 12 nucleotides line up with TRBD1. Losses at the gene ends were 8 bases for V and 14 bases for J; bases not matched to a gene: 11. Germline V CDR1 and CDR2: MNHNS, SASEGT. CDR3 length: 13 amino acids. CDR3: CASGRRGTGGLYF. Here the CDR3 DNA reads TGTGCCAGCGGTCGCAGGGGGACAGGGGGCTTGTATTTT.

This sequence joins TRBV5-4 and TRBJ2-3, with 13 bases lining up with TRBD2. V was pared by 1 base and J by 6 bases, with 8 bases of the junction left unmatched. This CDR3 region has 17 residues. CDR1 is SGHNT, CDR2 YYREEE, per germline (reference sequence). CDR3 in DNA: TGTGCCAGCAGCTTGCAGTTTGGACTAGCGGGGGAGGATACGCAGTATTTT. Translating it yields CASSLQFGLAGEDTQYF. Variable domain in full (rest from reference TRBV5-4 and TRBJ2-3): ETGVTQSPTHLIKTRGQQVTLRCSSQSGHNTVSWYQQALGQGPQFIFQYYREEENGRGNFPPRFSGLQFPNYSSELNVNALELDDSALYLCASSLQFGLAGEDTQYFGPGTRLTVL.

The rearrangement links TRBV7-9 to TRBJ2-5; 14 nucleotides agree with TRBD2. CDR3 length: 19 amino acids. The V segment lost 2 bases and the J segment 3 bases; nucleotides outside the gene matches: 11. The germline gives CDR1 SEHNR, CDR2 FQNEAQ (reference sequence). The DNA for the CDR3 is TGTGCCAGCAGCTTACTGGGACTAGCGGGAGAAGGCGATGAAGAGACCCAGTACTTC. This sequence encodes CASSLLGLAGEGDEETQYF.